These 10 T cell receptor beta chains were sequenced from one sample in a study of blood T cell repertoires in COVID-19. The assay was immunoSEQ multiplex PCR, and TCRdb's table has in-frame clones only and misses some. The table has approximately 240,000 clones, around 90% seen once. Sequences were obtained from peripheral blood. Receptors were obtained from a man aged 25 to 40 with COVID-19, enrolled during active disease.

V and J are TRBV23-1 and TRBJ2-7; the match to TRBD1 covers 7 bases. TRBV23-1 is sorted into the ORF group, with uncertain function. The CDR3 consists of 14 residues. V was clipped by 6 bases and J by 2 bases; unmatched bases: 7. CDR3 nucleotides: TGCGCCAGCAGAGGGCTGACAGGGCCCTACGAGCAGTACTTC. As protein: CASRGLTGPYEQYF.

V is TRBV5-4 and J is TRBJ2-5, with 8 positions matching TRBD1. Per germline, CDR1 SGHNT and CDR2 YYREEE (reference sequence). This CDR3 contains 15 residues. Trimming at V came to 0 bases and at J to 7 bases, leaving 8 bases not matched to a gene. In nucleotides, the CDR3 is TGTGCCAGCAGCTTGGGAGGGGGACAGGCAGGGACCCAGTACTTC. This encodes CASSLGGGQAGTQYF.

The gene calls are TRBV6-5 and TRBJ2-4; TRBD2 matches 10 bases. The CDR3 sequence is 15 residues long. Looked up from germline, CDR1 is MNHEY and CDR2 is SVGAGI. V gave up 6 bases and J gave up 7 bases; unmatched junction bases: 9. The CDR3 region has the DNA TGTGCCAGCAGGGGCACGGGACTAGCGACGAACATTCAGTACTTC. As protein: CASRGTGLATNIQYF.

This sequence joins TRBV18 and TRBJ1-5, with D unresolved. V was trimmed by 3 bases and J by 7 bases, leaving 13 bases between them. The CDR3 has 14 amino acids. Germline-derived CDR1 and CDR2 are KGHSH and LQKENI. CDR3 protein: CASSPGVIGQPQHF. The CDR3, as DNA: TGTGCCAGCTCACCCGGGGTGATTGGACAGCCCCAGCATTTT.

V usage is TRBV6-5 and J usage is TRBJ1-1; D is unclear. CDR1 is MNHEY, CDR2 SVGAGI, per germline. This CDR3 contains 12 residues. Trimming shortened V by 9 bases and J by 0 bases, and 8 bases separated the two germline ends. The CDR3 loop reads CASSTLNTEAFF. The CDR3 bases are TGTGCCAGTTCTACCTTGAACACTGAAGCTTTCTTT.

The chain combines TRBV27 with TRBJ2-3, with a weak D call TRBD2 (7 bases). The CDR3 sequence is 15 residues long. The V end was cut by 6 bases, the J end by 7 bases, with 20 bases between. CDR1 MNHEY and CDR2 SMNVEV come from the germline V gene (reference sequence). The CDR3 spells CASSRGGGGTNTQYF. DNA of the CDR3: TGTGCCAGCAGCCGAGGAGGGGGGGGGACTAATACGCAGTATTTT.

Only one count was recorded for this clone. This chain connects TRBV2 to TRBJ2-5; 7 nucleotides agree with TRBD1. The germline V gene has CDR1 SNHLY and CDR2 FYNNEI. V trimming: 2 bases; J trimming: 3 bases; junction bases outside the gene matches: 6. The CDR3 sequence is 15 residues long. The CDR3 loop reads CASSELGQAEETQYF. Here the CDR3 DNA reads TGTGCCAGCAGTGAACTTGGACAGGCGGAAGAGACCCAGTACTTC.

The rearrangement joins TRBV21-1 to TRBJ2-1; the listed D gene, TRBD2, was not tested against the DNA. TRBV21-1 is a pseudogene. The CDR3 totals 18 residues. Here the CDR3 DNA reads TGTGCCAGCAGCAAAGATATAGGGAAGGGACTCTTTTACAATGAGCAGTTCTTC. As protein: CASSKDIGKGLFYNEQFF.

CDR3 sequence reads: CASRADSIYGYTF. As DNA, the CDR3 is TGTGCCAGCAGGGCTGACAGCATCTATGGCTACACCTTC. The J gene is TRBJ1-2, the V gene TRBV28; a weak D match, TRBD1 (5 bases). In germline, CDR1 is MDHEN, CDR2 SYDVKM. Trimming took off 6 bases at V and 4 bases at J, with 12 bases between the two ends. This CDR3 spans 13 amino acids.

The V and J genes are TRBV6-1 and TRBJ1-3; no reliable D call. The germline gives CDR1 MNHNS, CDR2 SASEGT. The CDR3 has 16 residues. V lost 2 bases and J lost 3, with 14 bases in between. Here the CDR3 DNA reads TGTGCCAGCAGTGAAATGCTACCCCATTTTGGAAACACCATATATTTT. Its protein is CASSEMLPHFGNTIYF.